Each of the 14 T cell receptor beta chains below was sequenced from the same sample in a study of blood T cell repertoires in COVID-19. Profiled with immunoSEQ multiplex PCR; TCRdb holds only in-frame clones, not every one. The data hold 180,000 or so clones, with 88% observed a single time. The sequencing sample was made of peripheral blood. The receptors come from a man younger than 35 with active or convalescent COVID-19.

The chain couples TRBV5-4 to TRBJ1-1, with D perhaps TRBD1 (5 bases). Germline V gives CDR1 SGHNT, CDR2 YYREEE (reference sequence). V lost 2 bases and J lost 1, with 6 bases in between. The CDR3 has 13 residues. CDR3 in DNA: TGTGCCAGCAGCTTCGACAGGAACACTGAAGCTTTCTTT. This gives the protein CASSFDRNTEAFF.

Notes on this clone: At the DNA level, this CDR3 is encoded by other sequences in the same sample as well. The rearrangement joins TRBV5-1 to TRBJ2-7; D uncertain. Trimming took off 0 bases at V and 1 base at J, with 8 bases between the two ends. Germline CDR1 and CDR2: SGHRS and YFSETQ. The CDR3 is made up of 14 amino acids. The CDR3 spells CASSLGPGSYEQYF. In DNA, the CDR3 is TGCGCCAGCAGCTTGGGCCCGGGTTCCTACGAGCAGTACTTC.

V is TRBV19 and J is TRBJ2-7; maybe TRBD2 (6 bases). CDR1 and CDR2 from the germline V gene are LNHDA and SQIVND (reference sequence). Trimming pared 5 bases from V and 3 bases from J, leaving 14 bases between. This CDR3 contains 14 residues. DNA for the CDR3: TGTGCCAGTAGTCTAGGGACTGCAGACTACGAGCAGTACTTC. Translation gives CASSLGTADYEQYF.

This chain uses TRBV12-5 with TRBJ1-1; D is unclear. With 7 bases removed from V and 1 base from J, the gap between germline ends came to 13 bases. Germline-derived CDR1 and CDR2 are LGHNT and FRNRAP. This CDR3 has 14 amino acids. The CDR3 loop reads CASAPGGWNTEAFF. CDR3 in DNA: TGTGCTAGTGCTCCAGGAGGGTGGAACACTGAAGCTTTCTTT.

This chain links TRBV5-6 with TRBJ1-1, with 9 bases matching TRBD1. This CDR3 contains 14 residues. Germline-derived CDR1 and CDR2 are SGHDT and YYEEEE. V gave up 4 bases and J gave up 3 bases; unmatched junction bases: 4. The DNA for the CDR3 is TGTGCCAGCAGCACGGGACAGGGTTACACTGAAGCTTTCTTT. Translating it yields CASSTGQGYTEAFF.

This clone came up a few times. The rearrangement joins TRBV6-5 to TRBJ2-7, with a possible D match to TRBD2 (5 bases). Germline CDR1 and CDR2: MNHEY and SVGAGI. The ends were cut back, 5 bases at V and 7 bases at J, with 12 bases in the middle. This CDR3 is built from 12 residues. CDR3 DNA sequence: TGTGCCAGCAGTCCCGGTCGAGGGGAGCAGTACTTC. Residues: CASSPGRGEQYF.

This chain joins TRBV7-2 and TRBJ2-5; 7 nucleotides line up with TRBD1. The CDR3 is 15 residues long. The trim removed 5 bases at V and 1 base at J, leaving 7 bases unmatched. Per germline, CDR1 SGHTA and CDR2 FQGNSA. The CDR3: CASSLRQGFQETQYF. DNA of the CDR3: TGTGCCAGCAGCCTCCGACAGGGTTTCCAAGAGACCCAGTACTTC.

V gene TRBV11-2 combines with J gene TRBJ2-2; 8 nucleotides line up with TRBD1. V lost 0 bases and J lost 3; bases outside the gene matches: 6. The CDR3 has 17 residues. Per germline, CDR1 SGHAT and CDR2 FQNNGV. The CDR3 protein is CASSLDFRGLDTGELFF. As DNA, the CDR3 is TGTGCCAGCAGCTTAGATTTCAGGGGGCTTGACACCGGGGAGCTGTTTTTT.

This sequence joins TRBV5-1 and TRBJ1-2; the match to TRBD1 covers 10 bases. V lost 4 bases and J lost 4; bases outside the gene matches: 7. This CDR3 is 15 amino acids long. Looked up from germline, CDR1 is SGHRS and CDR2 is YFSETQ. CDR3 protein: CASSPDRGLGYGYTF. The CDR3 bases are TGCGCCAGCAGCCCTGACAGGGGGCTTGGCTATGGCTACACCTTC.

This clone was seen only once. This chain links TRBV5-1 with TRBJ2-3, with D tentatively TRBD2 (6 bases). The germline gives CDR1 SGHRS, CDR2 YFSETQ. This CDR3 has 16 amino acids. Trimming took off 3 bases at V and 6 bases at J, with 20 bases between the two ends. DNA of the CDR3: TGCGCCAGCAGCTGGGACTCCGGGACTCCCAGGGATACGCAGTATTTT. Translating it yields CASSWDSGTPRDTQYF.

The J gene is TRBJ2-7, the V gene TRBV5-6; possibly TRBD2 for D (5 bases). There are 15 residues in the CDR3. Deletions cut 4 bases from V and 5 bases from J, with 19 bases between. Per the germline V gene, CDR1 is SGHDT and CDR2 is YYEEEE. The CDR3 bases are TGTGCCAGCAGCGAGGGTGGCTCTAGTGTCGACGAGCAGTACTTC. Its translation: CASSEGGSSVDEQYF.

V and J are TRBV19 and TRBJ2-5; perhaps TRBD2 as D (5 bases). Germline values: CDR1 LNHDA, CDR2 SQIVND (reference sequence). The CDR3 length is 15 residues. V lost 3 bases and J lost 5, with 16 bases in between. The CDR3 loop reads CASSINDYPLETQYF. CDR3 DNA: TGTGCCAGTAGTATTAATGACTACCCTCTGGAGACCCAGTACTTC.

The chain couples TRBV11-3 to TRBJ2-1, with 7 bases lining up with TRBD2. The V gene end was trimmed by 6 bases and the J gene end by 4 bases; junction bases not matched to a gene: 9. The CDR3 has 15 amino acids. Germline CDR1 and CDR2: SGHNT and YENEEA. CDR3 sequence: CASSSSPSGYNEQFF. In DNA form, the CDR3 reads TGTGCCAGCAGTTCCAGTCCTAGCGGTTACAATGAGCAGTTCTTC.

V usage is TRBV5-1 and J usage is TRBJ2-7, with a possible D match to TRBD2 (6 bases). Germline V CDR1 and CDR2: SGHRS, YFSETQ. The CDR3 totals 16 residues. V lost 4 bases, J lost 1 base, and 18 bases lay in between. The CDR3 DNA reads TGCGCCAGCAGCACGGGGTTGGGGACTCGTTCCTACGAGCAGTACTTC. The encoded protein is CASSTGLGTRSYEQYF.